This TCR beta chain came from a study of prognosis after radiotherapy for stage I lung cancer. In the study overall: Squamous cell carcinoma tumors occurred in several patients, adenocarcinoma in twelve.

V shed 0 bases and J shed 8 bases, with 15 bases lying between them. Germline V CDR1 and CDR2: SGHRS, YFSETQ. The CDR3 is made up of 16 amino acids. Genomic DNA was the source, and TCR beta CDR3 was amplified from it by two-round multiplex PCR. The first PCR round targeted every TRBV and TRBJ gene with specific primers. TCRdb reprocessed the multiplex PCR reads via MiXCR and lists one record per CDR3 protein. The sample contains about 35,000 distinct CDR3 sequences, 25% to 40% of which appear only once. The sequence was obtained from a donor aged 50 or older with non-small cell lung cancer. The chain combines TRBV5-1 with TRBJ1-6; possibly TRBD1 for D (6 bases). The input for sequencing was PBMCs, taken before or after stereotactic body radiation therapy (not recorded which). This chain's CDR3 is CASSLATRGSHSPLHF. In nucleotides, the CDR3 is TGCGCCAGCAGCTTGGCCACCAGGGGCTCGCATTCACCCCTCCACTTT.